A single sample gave rise to the 24 T cell receptor beta chains below, sequenced in a study of cytomegalovirus exposure and HLA in healthy donors. Researchers ran the PCR with 60 Vbeta and 13 Jbeta primers. Sequenced by immunoSEQ multiplex PCR; TCRdb stores in-frame clones only, minus some. The sample holds approximately 160,000 clones; 60% to 80% are singletons and the top ten take about 2.6%. Sequenced input: PBMCs. Receptors originate from a middle-aged woman in good health and CMV-seropositive.

This clone has more than one count but fewer than ten. The rearrangement joins TRBV2 to TRBJ2-3; 8 positions agree with TRBD2. With V trimmed by 5 bases and J by 10 bases, 8 bases remained unmatched. The CDR3 covers 13 residues. CDR1 and CDR2 from the germline V gene are SNHLY and FYNNEI. In nucleotides, the CDR3 is TGTGCCAGCAGTCCCATCGCGGGGGGTCCGCAGTATTTT. Its protein is CASSPIAGGPQYF.

The chain uses TRBV5-6 and TRBJ1-2; possibly TRBD1 for D (6 bases). Germline CDR1 SGHDT, CDR2 YYEEEE. Trimming took 4 bases from V and 4 from J, leaving 14 bases between them. This CDR3 is built from 14 residues. CDR3 in DNA: TGTGCCAGCAGCCCAGGGACAACCACCTATGGCTACACCTTC. Translation: CASSPGTTTYGYTF. The whole variable domain, filled in from reference TRBV5-6 and TRBJ1-2, reads DAGVTQSPTHLIKTRGQQVTLRCSPKSGHDTVSWYQQALGQGPQFIFQYYEEEERQRGNFPDRFSGHQFPNYSSELNVNALLLGDSALYLCASSPGTTTYGYTFGSGTRLTVV.

V and J are TRBV7-2 and TRBJ1-1; D might be TRBD1 (6 bases). Trimming stripped 0 bases from V and 6 bases from J, with 14 bases between. Germline-derived CDR1 and CDR2 are SGHTA and FQGNSA. The CDR3 consists of 15 residues. The CDR3 DNA is TGTGCCAGCAGCTTAGCGGGGGCGCTCAGCGCTGAAGCTTTCTTT. Its translation is CASSLAGALSAEAFF.

The chain combines TRBV5-6 with TRBJ1-3, with D unresolved. The CDR3 spans 17 residues. Germline V gives CDR1 SGHDT, CDR2 YYEEEE. Trimming removed 0 bases from V and 0 bases from J, with 13 bases in between. DNA for the CDR3: TGTGCCAGCAGCTTGGATCGAGGGTTAGTCTCTGGAAACACCATATATTTT. Encoded protein: CASSLDRGLVSGNTIYF.

The chain has TRBV6-5 and TRBJ2-7; 7 bases are a match to TRBD1. The CDR3 loop spans 15 amino acids. Per germline, CDR1 MNHEY and CDR2 SVGAGI. V lost 7 bases and J lost 7; bases outside the gene matches: 16. CDR3 region: CASKPRDSPVWEQYF. CDR3 sequence (DNA): TGTGCCAGCAAGCCCCGGGACAGCCCTGTTTGGGAGCAGTACTTC.

Notes on this clone: The identical CDR3 is also encoded by other nucleotide sequences in the sample. The gene calls are TRBV18 and TRBJ2-1, with 7 bases fitting TRBD1. Losses at the gene ends were 3 bases for V and 5 bases for J; bases not matched to a gene: 1. The CDR3 consists of 13 residues. Germline values: CDR1 KGHSH, CDR2 LQKENI. The CDR3 DNA reads TGTGCCAGCTCACCCGGACAGGACAATGAGCAGTTCTTC. It translates to CASSPGQDNEQFF.

V usage is TRBV30 and J usage is TRBJ2-1; no definite D call. CDR3 size: 11 residues. The V end was cut by 0 bases, the J end by 7 bases, with 4 bases between. The germline CDR1 and CDR2 sequences are GTSNPN and SVGIG (reference sequence). CDR3 sequence reads: CAWSVVNEQFF. CDR3 in DNA: TGTGCCTGGAGTGTCGTAAATGAGCAGTTCTTC.

This chain uses TRBV5-1 with TRBJ2-5, with 7 bases identical to TRBD1. The CDR3 is 15 amino acids. Trimming removed 6 bases from V and 2 bases from J; junction bases left unmatched: 10. Germline V gives CDR1 SGHRS, CDR2 YFSETQ. Written as DNA, the CDR3 is TGCGCCAGCACAGAACAGGGGTTAGATCAAGAGACCCAGTACTTC. Translation: CASTEQGLDQETQYF.

This sequence joins TRBV7-9 and TRBJ2-1; D remains unclear. V was cut by 6 bases and J by 7 bases, with 7 bases left in between. This CDR3 is built from 11 residues. Germline V lookup: CDR1 SEHNR, CDR2 FQNEAQ (reference sequence). The CDR3 DNA reads TGTGCCAGCAGTCACGGGAATGAGCAGTTCTTC. It translates to CASSHGNEQFF.

The chain couples TRBV29-1 to TRBJ2-7; tentatively, D is TRBD2 (5 bases). Trimming removed 2 bases at V and 0 bases at J, with 11 bases between. There are 14 residues in the CDR3. Germline CDR1 is SQVTM and CDR2 is ANQGSEA. For the CDR3, the DNA is TGCAGCGTTGAACCCGCGGGCAGCTCCTACGAGCAGTACTTC. It codes for CSVEPAGSSYEQYF.

The gene calls are TRBV6-5 and TRBJ1-5; a weak D match, TRBD1 (5 bases). V dropped 7 bases and J dropped 4 bases, with 14 bases sitting between them. Germline CDR1 and CDR2: MNHEY and SVGAGI. The CDR3 totals 14 residues. CDR3 nucleotide sequence: TGTGCCAGCAATAGGGCGGCAGGGAATCAGCCCCAGCATTTT. Its protein product is CASNRAAGNQPQHF.

This chain uses TRBV7-6 with TRBJ1-2; 8 bases are shared with TRBD1. With V trimmed by 5 bases and J by 7 bases, 12 bases remained unmatched. Germline CDR1 and CDR2: SGHVS and FNYEAQ. The length of the CDR3 is 15 residues. Here the CDR3 reads CASSPMTTGDGGYTF. CDR3 sequence (DNA): TGTGCCAGCAGCCCCATGACGACAGGGGATGGTGGCTACACCTTC.

The chain links TRBV5-4 to TRBJ2-7; 10 bases are a match to TRBD2. The V gene's germline CDR1 is SGHNT and CDR2 YYREEE (reference sequence). V lost 1 base and J lost 4; bases outside the gene matches: 5. This CDR3 contains 15 residues. This CDR3 reads CASSLSGTSVYEQYF. The CDR3 bases are TGTGCCAGCAGCTTGAGCGGGACTAGCGTTTACGAGCAGTACTTC.

CDR3 nucleotides: TGCGCCAGACAGGAGGAGGGACAGGACCCTTCTCGCTATGGCTACACCTTC. Residues: CARQEEGQDPSRYGYTF. The gene calls are TRBV23-1 and TRBJ1-2, with TRBD1 matching 8 bases. TRBV23-1 is marked as an open reading frame, function uncertain. V gave up 9 bases and J gave up 4 bases; unmatched junction bases: 19. This CDR3 has 17 amino acids.

This clone was recorded a few times. V is TRBV2 and J is TRBJ2-1; possible D gene TRBD1, 5 bases. CDR1 SNHLY and CDR2 FYNNEI come from the germline V gene. The CDR3 loop spans 14 amino acids. V lost 3 bases and J 0 bases, leaving 6 bases between the germline ends. The chain's CDR3 is CASSDRVSYNEQFF. The DNA of the CDR3 is TGTGCCAGCAGTGACAGGGTCTCCTACAATGAGCAGTTCTTC.

The chain is built from TRBV4-1 and TRBJ1-1; 8 bases agree with TRBD1. The germline V gene encodes CDR1 MGHRA and CDR2 YSYEKL. Germline trimming cut 6 bases from V and 1 base from J; bases unmatched to any gene: 4. The length of the CDR3 is 14 residues. The CDR3 DNA is TGCGCCAGCAGGCGACAGGGGACGAACACTGAAGCTTTCTTT. The encoded protein is CASRRQGTNTEAFF.

The rearrangement joins TRBV19 to TRBJ2-1; 10 nucleotides align to TRBD2. Germline CDR1 reads LNHDA; CDR2 reads SQIVND (reference sequence). The V segment lost 7 bases and the J segment 8 bases; nucleotides outside the gene matches: 8. CDR3 length: 14 amino acids. The CDR3 sequence: CASNPGTSADEQFF. The CDR3 region has the DNA TGTGCCAGTAATCCAGGGACTAGCGCAGATGAGCAGTTCTTC.

The chain has TRBV27 and TRBJ1-4; no definite D call. This CDR3 has 13 residues. Trimming removed 9 bases at V and 12 bases at J, with 20 bases between. CDR1 is MNHEY and CDR2 is SMNVEV in the germline V gene (reference sequence). CDR3 sequence reads: CASSSRPQAELFF. Written as DNA, the CDR3 is TGTGCCAGTTCCTCGAGGCCGCAAGCAGAACTGTTTTTT.

The chain joins TRBV25-1 to TRBJ1-2; 8 bases are a match to TRBD1. The CDR3 has 14 residues. Germline V gene data show CDR1 as MGHDK and CDR2 as SYGVNS. J gave up 4 bases and V 3 bases, and 4 bases lay outside the gene matches. The CDR3 region is CASSDDRGSYGYTF. The CDR3 DNA sequence: TGTGCCAGCAGTGACGACAGGGGTAGCTATGGCTACACCTTC.

The rearrangement joins TRBV5-1 to TRBJ2-7; 12 nucleotides line up with TRBD1. Germline loops: CDR1 SGHRS, CDR2 YFSETQ. The length of the CDR3 is 15 residues. Trimming removed 0 bases from V and 7 bases from J; junction bases left unmatched: 5. The CDR3 DNA reads TGCGCCAGCAGCTTGGTGGGACAGGGGGCGCGGGAGCAGTACTTC. This translates into CASSLVGQGAREQYF.

The V and J genes are TRBV4-3 and TRBJ2-6; TRBD2 matches at 8 bases. After removal of 0 bases from V and 4 bases from J, the junction contained 5 bases not matched to a gene. Germline loops: CDR1 LGHNA, CDR2 YSLEER. This CDR3 spans 17 amino acids. The CDR3 coding sequence is TGCGCCAGCAGCCAAGATCGGGGGGGTACCGGGGCCAACGTCCTGACTTTC. This gives the protein CASSQDRGGTGANVLTF.

The rearrangement uses TRBV11-3 and TRBJ2-6; D uncertain. Germline V gene data show CDR1 as SGHNT and CDR2 as YENEEA. V lost 0 bases and J 12 bases, leaving 12 bases between the germline ends. The CDR3 is made up of 14 amino acids. The CDR3 loop reads CASSLDRNRGVLTF. The CDR3 nucleotides read TGTGCCAGCAGCTTAGATCGCAATCGCGGCGTCCTGACTTTC.

This clone was seen a handful of times. The chain couples TRBV7-6 to TRBJ1-5; 8 nucleotides match TRBD1. CDR1 is SGHVS, CDR2 FNYEAQ, per germline. The CDR3 spans 13 residues. Germline trimming cut 5 bases from V and 4 bases from J; bases unmatched to any gene: 1. CDR3 sequence reads: CASSRQGNQPQHF. The CDR3 DNA sequence: TGTGCCAGCAGCAGACAGGGGAATCAGCCCCAGCATTTT.

The sample holds a few counts of this clone. The CDR3 sequence is CAWSVRSTDTQYF. Here the CDR3 DNA reads TGTGCCTGGAGTGTACGGAGCACAGATACGCAGTATTTT. V and J are TRBV30 and TRBJ2-3, with no clear D. Trimming removed 0 bases at V and 0 bases at J, with 4 bases between. Per germline, CDR1 GTSNPN and CDR2 SVGIG (reference sequence). The CDR3 is 13 residues long.